Shown below are 23 T cell receptor beta chains from a single sample sequenced in a study of blood T cell repertoires in COVID-19. The method was immunoSEQ multiplex PCR; TCRdb's version includes in-frame clones alone and lacks a portion of them. In the table there are roughly 160,000 clones, over 75% of which are singletons. The sequencing input was PBMCs or T cells enriched from blood (not recorded which). The receptors were sampled from a middle-aged man who had recovered from COVID-19.

The chain couples TRBV6-4 to TRBJ2-1, with D tentatively TRBD1 (6 bases). Germline V gene lookup returns CDR1 MRHNA and CDR2 SNTAGT. Between the trimmed V and J ends, which lost 7 bases and 6 bases, there was a span of 16 bases. This CDR3 contains 14 residues. This CDR3 reads CASKDSSLGNEQFF. The CDR3 coding sequence is TGTGCCAGCAAGGACAGTTCGCTCGGCAATGAGCAGTTCTTC.

This chain joins TRBV12-5 and TRBJ2-2, with TRBD2 matching 8 bases. After removal of 8 bases from V and 7 bases from J, the junction contained 15 bases not matched to a gene. The CDR3 contains 16 residues. Germline values: CDR1 LGHNT, CDR2 FRNRAP. CDR3 residues: CASRVIERGRNGELFF. CDR3 in DNA: TGTGCTAGTCGTGTAATCGAGCGGGGGAGAAACGGGGAGCTGTTTTTT.

This clone showed up just once. The chain carries TRBV30 and TRBJ2-7, with TRBD1 identical over 7 bases. Germline values: CDR1 GTSNPN, CDR2 SVGIG (reference sequence). This CDR3 contains 13 residues. The ends lost 8 bases at V and 5 bases at J; junction bases unmatched: 12. The CDR3 protein is CAAKGADGNEQYF. The CDR3 DNA reads TGTGCCGCGAAGGGGGCTGATGGCAACGAGCAGTACTTC.

In this sample, this clone turned up a few times. The genes are TRBV28 and TRBJ2-1; 8 bases are a match to TRBD1. This CDR3 has 13 amino acids. V trimming: 6 bases; J trimming: 8 bases; junction bases outside the gene matches: 6. In germline, CDR1 is MDHEN, CDR2 SYDVKM. The CDR3 loop reads CASRVGQGDEQFF. CDR3 bases: TGTGCCAGCAGGGTTGGACAGGGCGATGAGCAGTTCTTC.

This clone was observed a single time. In DNA, the CDR3 is TGCGCCAGCAGTCAGCGTGGACAGGGGAGTGATAGAAACACCATATATTTT. Amino acids: CASSQRGQGSDRNTIYF. The chain uses TRBV23-1 and TRBJ1-3; 9 bases are shared with TRBD1. TRBV23-1 is known as an ORF, though its function is uncertain. The CDR3 spans 17 residues. Trimming took 3 bases from V and 5 from J; bases not matched to a gene: 11.

This clone is a singleton in its sample. The rearrangement joins TRBV3-1 (or the pseudogene TRBV3-2) to TRBJ1-5, with D unclear. The CDR3 covers 16 residues. The germline V gene has CDR1 LGHDT and CDR2 YNNKEL (reference sequence). The V end was cut by 2 bases, the J end by 2 bases, with 13 bases between. The CDR3 sequence is CASSQTSGMGNQPQHF. The CDR3 DNA is TGTGCCAGCAGCCAAACTTCGGGGATGGGCAATCAGCCCCAGCATTTT.

This clone was observed a single time. CDR3 amino acids: CASSYAGTGGTEAFF. Here the CDR3 DNA reads TGTGCCAGCAGCTACGCCGGGACAGGGGGAACTGAAGCTTTCTTT. The V gene is TRBV5-4, the J gene TRBJ1-1, with 11 bases identical to TRBD1. Trimming cost V 3 bases and J 5 bases; bases outside gene matches: 6. Germline CDR1 SGHNT, CDR2 YYREEE (reference sequence). The CDR3 consists of 15 residues.

The rearrangement links TRBV30 to TRBJ1-2, with TRBD1 identical over 12 bases. V was clipped by 2 bases and J by 8 bases; unmatched bases: 6. The germline V gene encodes CDR1 GTSNPN and CDR2 SVGIG (reference sequence). This CDR3 comprises 14 residues. CDR3 in amino acids: CAWSFGTGGAGYTF. The CDR3 DNA reads as TGTGCCTGGAGTTTCGGGACAGGGGGCGCCGGCTACACCTTC.

The V and J genes are TRBV6-2 or TRBV6-3 and TRBJ1-5; the match to TRBD1 covers 9 bases. CDR1 MNHEY and CDR2 SVGEGT come from the germline V gene. The CDR3 loop spans 17 amino acids. J was trimmed by 2 bases and V by 6 bases; bases with no gene match: 11. The chain's CDR3 is CASSITLRTGGNQPQHF. CDR3 in DNA: TGTGCCAGCAGCATAACACTCCGGACAGGGGGCAATCAGCCCCAGCATTTT.

This clone has only one observation. The V and J genes are TRBV6-2 or TRBV6-3 and TRBJ1-5; D not certain. Trimming removed 3 bases at V and 0 bases at J, with 12 bases between. The length of the CDR3 is 16 residues. Germline values: CDR1 MNHEY, CDR2 SVGEGT. The DNA of the CDR3 is TGTGCCAGCAGTTATACAGCCTCCCTTAGCAATCAGCCCCAGCATTTT. It translates to CASSYTASLSNQPQHF.

The J gene is TRBJ1-5, the V gene TRBV28, with 7 bases aligning to TRBD1. CDR1 and CDR2 from the germline V gene are MDHEN and SYDVKM. The CDR3 is made up of 15 amino acids. V lost 2 bases to trimming and J lost 2 bases; unmatched junction nucleotides: 3. The CDR3 spells CASSLRGRGNQPQHF. The DNA for the CDR3 is TGTGCCAGCAGTTTAAGGGGGCGAGGCAATCAGCCCCAGCATTTT.

This clone has a handful of counts. V gene TRBV18 combines with J gene TRBJ2-5; 9 positions agree with TRBD1. There are 13 residues in the CDR3. CDR1 is KGHSH, CDR2 LQKENI, per germline. The junction had 2 bases not matched to a gene; V was cut back by 5 bases and J by 4 bases. As DNA, the CDR3 is TGTGCCAGCTCAGGGACAGGGTCAGAGACCCAGTACTTC. Its translation is CASSGTGSETQYF.

The rearrangement uses TRBV6-5 and TRBJ1-1, with D possibly TRBD1 on 5 matching bases. Per germline, CDR1 MNHEY and CDR2 SVGAGI. CDR3 length: 15 residues. Trimming pared 4 bases from V and 2 bases from J, leaving 14 bases between. The chain's CDR3 is CASSLGQGFNTEAFF. For the CDR3, the DNA is TGTGCCAGCAGTTTGGGGCAGGGATTTAACACTGAAGCTTTCTTT.

This clone has a handful of counts. The gene calls are TRBV4-2 and TRBJ2-6; 8 positions match TRBD1. CDR3 length: 20 amino acids. J lost 0 bases, V lost 0 bases, and 10 bases had no gene match. CDR1 is LGHNA, CDR2 YNFKEQ, per germline. The CDR3 spells CASSQDFMQGASSGANVLTF. CDR3 nucleotide sequence: TGTGCCAGCAGCCAAGATTTTATGCAGGGGGCGAGCTCTGGGGCCAACGTCCTGACTTTC.

A few counts support this clone. The chain has TRBV14 and TRBJ1-6; D unclear. V lost 1 base to trimming and J lost 6 bases, with 7 bases between them. Germline V lookup: CDR1 SGHDN, CDR2 FVKESK. CDR3 size: 14 residues. The CDR3, as DNA: TGTGCCAGCAGCCAAGGCGTCCGTAATTCACCCCTCCACTTT. Amino acid sequence: CASSQGVRNSPLHF.

This clone appeared a single time. The chain uses TRBV14 and TRBJ2-7; 7 bases are shared with TRBD2. This CDR3 comprises 13 residues. Germline V CDR1 and CDR2: SGHDN, FVKESK. The junction had 9 bases not matched to a gene; V was cut back by 7 bases and J by 6 bases. DNA for the CDR3: TGTGCCAGCAAGTCGAGCGGGACTACCGAGCAGTACTTC. Its protein product is CASKSSGTTEQYF.

The chain links TRBV18 to TRBJ1-1; TRBD1 matches 11 bases. Per germline, CDR1 KGHSH and CDR2 LQKENI. The trim removed 5 bases at V and 10 bases at J, leaving 6 bases unmatched. The CDR3 runs to 13 residues. The CDR3 reads CASSSGTGGIAFF. The CDR3 DNA follows: TGTGCCAGCTCATCCGGGACAGGGGGAATAGCTTTCTTT.

This clone was detected only once. The J gene is TRBJ2-1, the V gene TRBV5-1; 12 bases are shared with TRBD2. CDR1 and CDR2 from the germline V gene are SGHRS and YFSETQ. This CDR3 is built from 14 residues. Unmatched junction bases numbered 2, after V lost 4 bases and J lost 6 bases. DNA of the CDR3: TGCGCCAGCAGCGCGGGACTAGCGGGCAATGAGCAGTTCTTC. Its translation is CASSAGLAGNEQFF.

This clone was recorded only once. V gene TRBV12-5 combines with J gene TRBJ1-4; the D gene is possibly TRBD1 (6 bases). V was trimmed by 5 bases and J by 7 bases, leaving 20 bases between them. CDR1 and CDR2 (germline): LGHNT, FRNRAP. This CDR3 spans 16 amino acids. CDR3 region: CASGHPRTASGEKLFF. The DNA for the CDR3 is TGTGCTAGTGGTCACCCTCGGACAGCTTCGGGTGAAAAACTGTTTTTT.

The rearrangement links TRBV12-5 to TRBJ2-1; D may be TRBD2 (6 bases). Germline CDR1 and CDR2: LGHNT and FRNRAP. V was clipped by 0 bases and J by 7 bases, with 10 bases between them. The length of the CDR3 is 14 residues. This CDR3 is CASGLVGRGNEQFF. The CDR3 region has the DNA TGTGCTAGTGGTTTGGTCGGGAGAGGAAATGAGCAGTTCTTC. The variable domain in full, with the rest retrieved from reference TRBV12-5 and TRBJ2-1, is DARVTQTPRHKVTEMGQEVTMRCQPILGHNTVFWYRQTMMQGLELLAYFRNRAPLDDSGMPKDRFSAEMPDATLATLKIQPSEPRDSAVYFCASGLVGRGNEQFFGPGTRLTVL.

This chain connects TRBV19 to TRBJ2-2; 12 bases map to TRBD1. CDR1 is LNHDA and CDR2 is SQIVND in the germline V gene (reference sequence). J lost 3 bases, V lost 4 bases, and 3 bases had no gene match. This CDR3 has 16 amino acids. The CDR3 region is CASSTGTGGYTGELFF. In DNA form, the CDR3 reads TGTGCCAGTAGTACCGGGACAGGGGGCTACACCGGGGAGCTGTTTTTT.

This clone was seen just once. The V and J genes are TRBV28 and TRBJ1-2; D is unclear. The CDR3 covers 14 residues. Germline CDR1 reads MDHEN; CDR2 reads SYDVKM. The V and J ends lost 4 bases and 4 bases respectively, with 13 bases between them. The CDR3 sequence is CASSYPANPYGYTF. CDR3 bases: TGTGCCAGCAGTTACCCAGCGAACCCCTATGGCTACACCTTC.

This sequence joins TRBV7-9 and TRBJ1-1; D may be TRBD1 (5 bases). Per the germline V gene, CDR1 is SEHNR and CDR2 is FQNEAQ (reference sequence). V lost 7 bases and J lost 5, with 20 bases in between. This CDR3 comprises 15 residues. CDR3 nucleotide sequence: TGTGCCAGCACCCCACTCACCGGGCGGGGGACTGAAGCTTTCTTT. Translated, it gives CASTPLTGRGTEAFF.